This TCR beta chain appears in the sequencing data of a study of blood T cells in healthy people across ages. At the level of the study: With template switching, about one barcoded beta molecule was captured per two T cells.

For the second PCR, which ran for about 6 to 11 cycles, a sample-barcoded 5' primer and a J-beta primer mix were used. Each cDNA molecule was tagged by a template-switch adaptor with 12 random nucleotides. TCRdb fed the 5' RACE reads into MiXCR, producing one record per CDR3 protein. The table has over 550,000 distinct CDR3 sequences, roughly 30% seen once. This clonotype has more than one count but fewer than ten. Its antigen is not identified. CDR3 length: 15 amino acids. CDR1 SNHLY and CDR2 FYNNEI come from the germline V gene. The germline V and J ends were trimmed by 6 bases and 0 bases, with 9 bases remaining between them. Study-wide results and caveats: Any changes in expanded clonotypes were possibly confounded, as donor CMV status remained unknown.

This TCR was recovered from a woman aged 80 or over in good health. V gene TRBV2 combines with J gene TRBJ2-6, with D perhaps matching TRBD2 (5 bases). The specimen was blood. The CDR3 here is CASRPLASGANVLTF. The CDR3 nucleotides read TGTGCCAGCAGACCTCTAGCCTCTGGGGCCAACGTCCTGACTTTC. Based on the CDR3 plus reference TRBV2 and TRBJ2-6, the full variable domain is EPEVTQTPSHQVTQMGQEVILRCVPISNHLYFYWYRQILGQKVEFLVSFYNNEISEKSEIFDDQFSVERPDGSNFTLKIRSTKLEDSAMYFCASRPLASGANVLTFGAGSRLTVL.